Shown below are 9 T cell receptor beta chains from a single sample sequenced in a study of cytomegalovirus exposure and HLA in healthy donors. Both 60 Vbeta primers and 13 Jbeta primers went into the PCR. Clones were sequenced by immunoSEQ multiplex PCR, and TCRdb holds only the in-frame ones, with some missing. This sample's table reports around 78,000 clones. What was sequenced was PBMCs. The receptor source for this set is a man younger than 35 in good health and CMV-seropositive.

V and J are TRBV19 and TRBJ2-7; TRBD2 matches 7 bases. The germline gives CDR1 LNHDA, CDR2 SQIVND (reference sequence). The CDR3 is made up of 15 amino acids. V gave up 7 bases and J gave up 7 bases; unmatched junction bases: 16. The CDR3 loop reads CASTPQRGVPGEQYF. The CDR3 coding sequence is TGTGCCAGTACCCCCCAGCGGGGCGTGCCGGGGGAGCAGTACTTC.

The rearrangement links TRBV6-1 to TRBJ1-2, with D unclear. The CDR3 extends over 15 amino acids. Germline V gives CDR1 MNHNS, CDR2 SASEGT. V lost 7 bases to trimming and J lost 0 bases, with 15 bases between them. CDR3 residues: CASIPQSPANYGYTF. For the CDR3, the DNA is TGTGCCAGCATCCCCCAGTCCCCAGCTAACTATGGCTACACCTTC.

The chain uses TRBV13 and TRBJ2-3; TRBD2 agrees at 8 bases. Germline V gives CDR1 PRHDT, CDR2 FYEKMQ (reference sequence). The CDR3 has 20 residues. The V and J ends lost 2 bases and 4 bases, in that order; junction bases with no gene match: 20. The CDR3 spells CASSLRPGLAGGVHADTQYF. The CDR3 DNA sequence: TGTGCCAGCAGCTTAAGGCCAGGGTTGGCGGGGGGTGTCCACGCAGATACGCAGTATTTT.

The rearrangement uses TRBV10-1 and TRBJ1-5, with 10 bases aligning to TRBD1. The CDR3 covers 17 residues. The germline CDR1 and CDR2 sequences are WNHNN and SYGVQD (reference sequence). V was pared by 0 bases and J by 5 bases, with 7 bases of the junction left unmatched. In DNA, the CDR3 is TGCGCCAGCAGTGAGTCGCAGGACAGGGGGGTCGATCAGCCCCAGCATTTT. This encodes CASSESQDRGVDQPQHF.

The gene calls are TRBV5-1 and TRBJ2-3; 12 nucleotides align to TRBD2. The germline V gene encodes CDR1 SGHRS and CDR2 YFSETQ. The CDR3 runs 16 residues. J lost 2 bases, V lost 4 bases, and 5 bases had no gene match. The DNA of the CDR3 is TGCGCCAGCAGCCTAAGACTAGCGGGGGACACAGATACGCAGTATTTT. This gives the protein CASSLRLAGDTDTQYF.

The chain employs TRBV2 and TRBJ1-2; the D is unclear. Trimming took 3 bases from V and 1 from J, leaving 6 bases between them. The CDR3 is made up of 13 amino acids. Germline CDR1 reads SNHLY; CDR2 reads FYNNEI. The chain's CDR3 is CASSDNSNYGYTF. DNA of the CDR3: TGTGCCAGCAGTGACAACAGTAACTATGGCTACACCTTC.

The chain carries TRBV18 and TRBJ1-1, with D tentatively TRBD1 (6 bases). V lost 2 bases and J lost 2, with 9 bases in between. This CDR3 contains 14 residues. CDR1 is KGHSH, CDR2 LQKENI, per germline. CDR3 bases: TGTGCCAGCTCACCAGCAGGGGTAAACACTGAAGCTTTCTTT. Its protein product is CASSPAGVNTEAFF.

The chain employs TRBV6-5 and TRBJ1-1; possible D gene TRBD1, 5 bases. CDR1 and CDR2 (germline): MNHEY, SVGAGI. V was cut by 8 bases and J by 5 bases, with 15 bases left in between. This CDR3 has 13 amino acids. CDR3 DNA sequence: TGTGCCAGCGTTCATTTGGGGGGAACTGAAGCTTTCTTT. Translation: CASVHLGGTEAFF.

The V call is TRBV13, the J call TRBJ1-2, with D perhaps TRBD1 (6 bases). CDR1 is PRHDT and CDR2 is FYEKMQ in the germline V gene (reference sequence). This CDR3 comprises 14 residues. Trimming removed 11 bases from V and 2 bases from J, with 18 bases in between. DNA for the CDR3: TGTGCCGACTCCATGGGCAGGGGAAACTATGGCTACACCTTC. Translating it yields CADSMGRGNYGYTF.